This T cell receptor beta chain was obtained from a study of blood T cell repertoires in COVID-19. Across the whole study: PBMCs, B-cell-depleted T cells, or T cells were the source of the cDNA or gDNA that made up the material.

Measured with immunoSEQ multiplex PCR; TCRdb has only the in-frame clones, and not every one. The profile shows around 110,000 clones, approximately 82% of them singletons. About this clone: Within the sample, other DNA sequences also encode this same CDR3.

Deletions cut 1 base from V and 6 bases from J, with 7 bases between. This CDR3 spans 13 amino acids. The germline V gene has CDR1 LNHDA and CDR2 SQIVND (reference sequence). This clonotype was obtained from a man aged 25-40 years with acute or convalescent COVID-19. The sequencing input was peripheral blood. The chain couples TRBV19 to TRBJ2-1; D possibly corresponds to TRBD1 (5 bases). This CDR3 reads CASSIARANEQFF. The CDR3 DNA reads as TGTGCCAGTAGTATAGCCAGGGCCAATGAGCAGTTCTTC.